This T cell receptor beta chain stems from a study of cytomegalovirus exposure and HLA in healthy donors. Study overall: The same platform as the roughly 630 first-cohort repertoires was used for the 95 to 150 validation repertoires, a later analysis reported.

This CDR3 has 14 amino acids. After removal of 6 bases from V and 6 bases from J, the junction contained 11 bases not matched to a gene. CDR1 is MDHEN and CDR2 is SYDVKM in the germline V gene. TCRdb keeps only in-frame clones here, not all; method: immunoSEQ multiplex PCR. The sample lists a few hundred thousand clones; less than 95% were seen once. The sequence came from a woman between 25 and 40 years old in good health and CMV-seronegative. Sequenced material: PBMCs. This chain joins TRBV28 and TRBJ2-7, with TRBD1 matching 7 bases. The CDR3, as DNA: TGTGCCAGCAGGGCCAGACAGGGAGCAAGCGAGCAGTACTTC. The encoded protein is CASRARQGASEQYF.